The rows below give T cell receptor beta chains drawn from one sample of a study of shared clonotypes between healthy human individuals. Using immunoSEQ multiplex PCR, the repertoire was profiled, and TCRdb retains in-frame clones only, with some absent. The sample yields 75,000 to 100,000 clones, over 40% seen once. The material sequenced was PBMCs. These receptors were obtained from a woman aged 40 to 49 in good health. Some clones in this sample may be carry-over from other donors' samples. Each CDR3 is given with its conserved first and last residue. A D gene is named only where the DNA matches it firmly. Only some rows state a clone size, as once, few, many or a class for expanded clones.

CDR3,DNA,V,D,size,J
CASSTSRGTGELFF,TGTGCCAGCAGTACATCGCGGGGCACCGGGGAGCTGTTTTTT,TRBV2,NA,many,TRBJ2-2
CATSRLGTGVNEKLFF,TGTGCCACCAGCAGGTTAGGGACAGGCGTTAATGAAAAACTGTTTTTT,TRBV15,TRBD1,NA,TRBJ1-4
CASSFSPQGGYEQYF,TGTGCCAGCAGTTTCAGCCCTCAGGGGGGCTACGAGCAGTACTTC,TRBV27,NA,NA,TRBJ2-7
CAWSGFNYGYTF,TGTGCCTGGAGCGGTTTCAACTATGGCTACACCTTC,TRBV30,NA,few,TRBJ1-2
CSVASGASNTEAFF,TGCAGCGTTGCCTCCGGGGCGTCGAACACTGAAGCTTTCTTT,TRBV29-1,NA,medium-sized,TRBJ1-1
CSAGGGIQYF,TGCAGTGCAGGGGGGGGCATTCAGTACTTC,TRBV20-1,NA,NA,TRBJ2-4
CASSLILGETQYF,TGCGCCAGCAGCCTCATCTTGGGGGAGACCCAGTACTTC,TRBV5-1,NA,NA,TRBJ2-5
CASSYRGQNTEAFF,TGTGCCAGCAGTTACAGGGGGCAGAACACTGAAGCTTTCTTT,TRBV27,TRBD1,few,TRBJ1-1
CAWSAAATGLLQYF,TGTGCCTGGAGTGCCGCCGCGACAGGGCTCCTTCAGTACTTC,TRBV30,TRBD1,NA,TRBJ2-4
CAWNLVGLLGEQYF,TGTGCCTGGAACCTAGTTGGTTTGCTGGGCGAGCAGTACTTC,TRBV30,NA,many,TRBJ2-7
CASRMTGKYKQYF,TGTGCCAGCAGAATGACAGGGAAGTACAAGCAGTACTTC,TRBV13,TRBD1,NA,TRBJ2-5
CASSLTRDGYTF,TGCGCCAGCAGCTTGACCAGGGATGGCTACACCTTC,TRBV5-1,NA,many,TRBJ1-2
CASSLSLPSGLDEQYF,TGTGCCAGCAGTTTGTCCCTCCCTAGCGGGCTCGACGAGCAGTACTTC,TRBV27,TRBD2,NA,TRBJ2-7
CATSRGTGRETQYF,TGTGCCACCAGCAGAGGGACAGGGAGAGAGACCCAGTACTTC,TRBV15,TRBD1,NA,TRBJ2-5
CASSQDPLQPQHF,TGCGCCAGCAGCCAAGATCCGCTACAGCCCCAGCATTTT,TRBV4-3,NA,NA,TRBJ1-5
CAISESGPSSYEQYF,TGTGCCATCAGTGAGTCGGGGCCTAGCTCCTACGAGCAGTACTTC,TRBV10-3,NA,NA,TRBJ2-7
CASSEWASVQYF,TGTGCCAGCAGTGAATGGGCTAGTGTGCAGTATTTT,TRBV25-1,NA,NA,TRBJ2-3
CASNRASSWTEAFF,TGTGCCAGTAATCGGGCCTCGTCATGGACTGAAGCTTTCTTT,TRBV28,NA,NA,TRBJ1-1
CSVAFRRGEQFF,TGCAGCGTTGCGTTTCGTCGGGGTGAGCAGTTCTTC,TRBV29-1,NA,NA,TRBJ2-1
CATSREAGPGTEAFF,TGTGCCACCAGCAGAGAGGCAGGCCCTGGCACTGAAGCTTTCTTT,TRBV15,NA,NA,TRBJ1-1
CASKQGRGPDTQYF,TGTGCCAGCAAGCAGGGTCGGGGTCCAGATACGCAGTATTTT,TRBV28,NA,many,TRBJ2-3
CASSSREAGSLSGEQFF,TGTGCCAGCAGCTCCCGGGAAGCGGGATCCCTCTCGGGTGAGCAGTTCTTC,TRBV7-2,TRBD2,NA,TRBJ2-1
CASSHPTGELFF,TGTGCCAGCAGCCACCCCACCGGGGAGCTGTTTTTT,TRBV27,NA,few,TRBJ2-2
CASTRGASGSYEQYF,TGTGCCAGCACGAGGGGGGCTAGCGGCTCCTACGAGCAGTACTTC,TRBV28,NA,NA,TRBJ2-7
CASSLDGTQPQHF,TGTGCCAGCAGCTTAGATGGGACCCAGCCCCAGCATTTT,TRBV7-9,NA,once,TRBJ1-5
CASSRGPGGTEAFF,TGTGCCAGTAGTAGAGGCCCCGGCGGGACTGAAGCTTTCTTT,TRBV19,NA,NA,TRBJ1-1
CASSGGQETQYF,TGTGCCAGCTCAGGGGGGCAAGAGACCCAGTACTTC,TRBV18,NA,NA,TRBJ2-5
CATSRDLLAKNIQYF,TGTGCCACCAGCAGAGATCTCCTAGCCAAAAACATTCAGTACTTC,TRBV15,NA,NA,TRBJ2-4
CAARQGNTEAFF,TGTGCCGCCCGACAGGGTAACACTGAAGCTTTCTTT,TRBV30,TRBD1,NA,TRBJ1-1
CASSYKGGNNEQFF,TGTGCCAGCAGTTACAAAGGTGGCAACAATGAGCAGTTCTTC,TRBV6-5,NA,many,TRBJ2-1
CSVAPGQGVGEQYF,TGCAGCGTTGCCCCGGGACAGGGAGTCGGCGAGCAGTACTTC,TRBV29-1,TRBD1,many,TRBJ2-7
CASRPTSGSTDTQYF,TGTGCCAGCAGACCGACTAGCGGCTCCACAGATACGCAGTATTTT,TRBV5-3,TRBD2,NA,TRBJ2-3
CASRAGLADYNEQFF,TGTGCCAGCAGGGCGGGACTAGCGGATTACAATGAGCAGTTCTTC,TRBV2,TRBD2,NA,TRBJ2-1
CATSRGGQGLREAFF,TGTGCCACCAGCAGGGGAGGACAGGGCCTCCGTGAAGCTTTCTTT,TRBV15,TRBD1,NA,TRBJ1-1
CSVETGHGYTF,TGCAGCGTTGAAACGGGACATGGCTACACCTTC,TRBV29-1,NA,many,TRBJ1-2
CASSIDSNTEAFF,TGTGCCAGCAGCATAGACAGTAACACTGAAGCTTTCTTT,TRBV7-8,NA,NA,TRBJ1-1
CASSLPGGLGNEQFF,TGTGCCAGCAGCTTGCCGGGAGGGCTTGGCAATGAGCAGTTCTTC,TRBV7-9,TRBD2,once,TRBJ2-1
CASSKTSSSYNEQFF,TGTGCCAGCAGCAAGACTAGTAGCTCCTACAATGAGCAGTTCTTC,TRBV9,NA,NA,TRBJ2-1
CASSQGKGLGEKLFF,TGCGCCAGCAGCCAAGGGAAGGGGCTCGGTGAAAAACTGTTTTTT,TRBV4-1,NA,many,TRBJ1-4
CASRGGNTIYF,TGTGCCAGCAGAGGTGGAAACACCATATATTTT,TRBV19,NA,many,TRBJ1-3
CASSSVAGRSSYNEQFF,TGTGCCAGCAGCTCTGTAGCGGGGCGGAGTTCCTACAATGAGCAGTTCTTC,TRBV7-9,TRBD2,many,TRBJ2-1
CATSTGQGALGYGYTF,TGTGCCACCAGCACAGGACAGGGGGCGCTCGGCTATGGCTACACCTTC,TRBV15,TRBD1,many,TRBJ1-2
CSVELGGETQYF,TGCAGCGTTGAACTAGGGGGGGAAACGCAGTATTTT,TRBV29-1,NA,once,TRBJ2-3
CASSQAPSGGARYEQYF,TGCGCCAGCAGCCAAGCCCCTAGTGGGGGAGCTCGGTACGAGCAGTACTTC,TRBV4-1,NA,many,TRBJ2-7